The 21 T cell receptor beta chains listed next were all sequenced from one sample in a study of cytomegalovirus exposure and HLA in healthy donors. Both 60 Vbeta primers and 13 Jbeta primers went into the PCR. Clones were sequenced by immunoSEQ multiplex PCR, and TCRdb holds only the in-frame ones, with some missing. The sample data list tens of thousands of clones. What was sequenced was PBMCs. All receptors derive from a man aged 50 to 59 in good health and CMV-seronegative.

This chain joins TRBV7-9 and TRBJ2-6, with D hard to call. Germline loops: CDR1 SEHNR, CDR2 FQNEAQ (reference sequence). Trimming pared 10 bases from V and 0 bases from J, leaving 4 bases between. The CDR3 extends over 12 amino acids. CDR3 sequence: CATGSGANVLTF. The CDR3 DNA is TGTGCCACAGGCTCTGGGGCCAACGTCCTGACTTTC.

V gene TRBV28 combines with J gene TRBJ1-5; a weak D match, TRBD1 (6 bases). In germline, CDR1 is MDHEN, CDR2 SYDVKM. CDR3 length equals 14 residues. V shed 6 bases and J shed 2 bases, with 11 bases lying between them. CDR3 region: CASRRGGGNQPQHF. DNA for the CDR3: TGTGCCAGCAGAAGAGGGGGTGGCAATCAGCCCCAGCATTTT. Together with reference TRBV28 and TRBJ1-5, the CDR3 gives the full variable domain: DVKVTQSSRYLVKRTGEKVFLECVQDMDHENMFWYRQDPGLGLRLIYFSYDVKMKEKGDIPEGYSVSREKKERFSLILESASTNQTSMYLCASRRGGGNQPQHFGDGTRLSIL.

The V call is TRBV4-2, the J call TRBJ1-5, with D unresolved. V was cut by 2 bases and J by 3 bases, with 5 bases left in between. The CDR3 has 13 amino acids. Germline V gene lookup returns CDR1 LGHNA and CDR2 YNFKEQ. The CDR3 loop reads CASSQQDNQPQHF. Written as DNA, the CDR3 is TGTGCCAGCAGCCAACAGGACAATCAGCCCCAGCATTTT.

This chain joins TRBV5-5 and TRBJ1-2, with 7 positions matching TRBD1. V gave up 0 bases and J gave up 3 bases; unmatched junction bases: 11. From germline, CDR1 is SGHKS and CDR2 YYEKEE (reference sequence). The CDR3 totals 17 residues. CDR3 loop: CASSLDRTGRSYYGYTF. CDR3 sequence (DNA): TGTGCCAGCAGCTTGGACCGGACAGGACGCTCCTACTATGGCTACACCTTC.

This chain connects TRBV5-1 to TRBJ2-1; the D gene is possibly TRBD1 (6 bases). The V end lost 6 bases, the J end lost 2 bases, and 9 bases lay between the germline ends. There are 13 residues in the CDR3. Germline V CDR1 and CDR2: SGHRS, YFSETQ. The chain's CDR3 is CASNGGTYNEQFF. The CDR3, as DNA: TGCGCCAGCAATGGGGGCACCTACAATGAGCAGTTCTTC.

The chain employs TRBV9 and TRBJ1-6, with D hard to call. V was trimmed by 0 bases and J by 9 bases, leaving 13 bases between them. The CDR3 sequence is 15 residues long. CDR1 is SGDLS and CDR2 is YYNGEE in the germline V gene. The CDR3 loop is CASSVAGQLSSPLHF. CDR3 bases: TGTGCCAGCAGCGTAGCTGGGCAACTCAGTTCACCCCTCCACTTT.

In DNA, the CDR3 is TGTGCCACCAGGACAGGGGACACCTACAATGAGCAGTTCTTC. This codes for CATRTGDTYNEQFF. The chain recombines TRBV15 with TRBJ2-1; 8 positions match TRBD1. The CDR3 loop spans 14 amino acids. V shed 6 bases and J 2 bases; nucleotides not matched to a gene: 3. Germline V gene sequence: CDR1 LNHNV, CDR2 YYDKDF (reference sequence).

The J gene is TRBJ1-5, the V gene TRBV7-9; no clear D. Deletions cut 1 base from V and 0 bases from J, with 7 bases between. This CDR3 is built from 15 residues. CDR1 is SEHNR and CDR2 is FQNEAQ in the germline V gene (reference sequence). This CDR3 is CASSLGQSSNQPQHF. The CDR3 bases are TGTGCCAGCAGCTTAGGGCAGTCTAGCAATCAGCCCCAGCATTTT.

The rearrangement uses TRBV29-1 and TRBJ2-7; 8 positions match TRBD1. Germline V gene lookup returns CDR1 SQVTM and CDR2 ANQGSEA. With 0 bases clipped from V and 1 base from J, the junction kept 8 bases outside the gene matches. CDR3 size: 16 residues. In nucleotides, the CDR3 is TGCAGCGTTGAAGAAGATCGGACAGGGATTTCCTACGAGCAGTACTTC. Translation: CSVEEDRTGISYEQYF.

The chain links TRBV5-4 to TRBJ2-2; 7 nucleotides match TRBD1. Germline CDR1 is SGHNT and CDR2 is YYREEE (reference sequence). This CDR3 has 15 amino acids. The junction had 3 bases not matched to a gene; V was cut back by 3 bases and J by 1 base. CDR3 DNA: TGTGCCAGCAGCTGGGACAGCCTGAACACCGGGGAGCTGTTTTTT. Its translation is CASSWDSLNTGELFF.

This chain joins TRBV18 and TRBJ2-1; TRBD2 matches at 12 bases. This CDR3 is 17 amino acids long. J lost 1 base, V lost 1 base, and 2 bases had no gene match. In germline, CDR1 is KGHSH, CDR2 LQKENI. CDR3 loop: CASSPLTSGGSYNEQFF. CDR3 coding DNA: TGTGCCAGCTCACCACTAACTAGCGGGGGGTCCTACAATGAGCAGTTCTTC.

The rearrangement joins TRBV30 to TRBJ1-4; perhaps TRBD1 as D (6 bases). Germline V gene data show CDR1 as GTSNPN and CDR2 as SVGIG (reference sequence). The CDR3 is 13 residues long. Trimming shortened V by 3 bases and J by 4 bases, and 9 bases separated the two germline ends. The CDR3 nucleotides are TGTGCCTGGAGCGGACAGAATAATGAAAAACTGTTTTTT. It encodes CAWSGQNNEKLFF.

The genes are TRBV6-5 and TRBJ1-1, with 9 bases fitting TRBD1. The CDR3 is made up of 15 amino acids. The junction had 7 bases not matched to a gene; V was cut back by 5 bases and J by 3 bases. Germline lookup yields CDR1 MNHEY and CDR2 SVGAGI. The CDR3 sequence is CASSNAQGADTEAFF. The CDR3 DNA follows: TGTGCCAGCAGTAATGCACAGGGGGCTGACACTGAAGCTTTCTTT.

CDR3 loop: CASSVSGGAYGEQFF. For the CDR3, the DNA is TGTGCCAGCAGCGTTAGCGGGGGGGCCTATGGTGAGCAGTTCTTC. The chain combines TRBV9 with TRBJ2-1, with TRBD2 matching over 11 bases. Trimming cost V 2 bases and J 9 bases; bases outside gene matches: 7. The V gene's germline CDR1 is SGDLS and CDR2 YYNGEE. The CDR3 length is 15 residues. Full variable domain (rest looked up from reference TRBV9 and TRBJ2-1): DSGVTQTPKHLITATGQRVTLRCSPRSGDLSVYWYQQSLDQGLQFLIQYYNGEERAKGNILERFSAQQFPDLHSELNLSSLELGDSALYFCASSVSGGAYGEQFFGPGTRLTVL.

The chain carries TRBV19 and TRBJ2-5; D perhaps matches TRBD2 (6 bases). Per the germline V gene, CDR1 is LNHDA and CDR2 is SQIVND (reference sequence). The CDR3 length is 13 residues. Trimming stripped 8 bases from V and 5 bases from J, with 15 bases between. The CDR3 DNA is TGTGCCAGTCGGATGCGGGGTCGGGAGACCCAGTACTTC. As protein: CASRMRGRETQYF. Together with reference TRBV19 and TRBJ2-5, the CDR3 gives the full variable domain: DGGITQSPKYLFRKEGQNVTLSCEQNLNHDAMYWYRQDPGQGLRLIYYSQIVNDFQKGDIAEGYSVSREKKESFPLTVTSAQKNPTAFYLCASRMRGRETQYFGPGTRLLVL.

J is TRBJ1-2 and V is TRBV28, with D possibly TRBD1 on 5 matching bases. The ends were cut back, 5 bases at V and 8 bases at J, with 12 bases in the middle. The germline V gene has CDR1 MDHEN and CDR2 SYDVKM. The CDR3 length is 12 residues. The CDR3, as DNA: TGTGCCAGCAGTGGCGCAGGGTACGGCTACACCTTC. The encoded protein is CASSGAGYGYTF.

CDR3 protein: CASSYDRIYEQYF. The CDR3 region has the DNA TGTGCCAGCAGTTACGACAGGATCTACGAGCAGTACTTC. This sequence joins TRBV6-5 and TRBJ2-5, with D possibly matching TRBD1 (6 bases). The J call may be mistaken, given a closer DNA end match to TRBJ2-7. Germline values: CDR1 MNHEY, CDR2 SVGAGI. CDR3 length: 13 residues.

This chain joins TRBV29-1 and TRBJ2-1, with TRBD2 identical over 9 bases. The germline CDR1 and CDR2 sequences are SQVTM and ANQGSEA. The CDR3 extends over 14 amino acids. V lost 6 bases, J lost 3 bases, and 6 bases stayed unmatched. The CDR3 DNA reads as TGCAGCGTACCGCGGGGGGGAAACTACAATGAGCAGTTCTTC. This codes for CSVPRGGNYNEQFF.

V gene TRBV11-2 combines with J gene TRBJ2-4; TRBD2 might be the D (6 bases). Germline assignment: CDR1 SGHAT and CDR2 FQNNGV. This CDR3 has 17 residues. Trimming pared 1 base from V and 0 bases from J, leaving 13 bases between. This chain's CDR3 is CASSLALLAVAKNIQYF. The CDR3 nucleotides read TGTGCCAGCAGCTTAGCTTTACTAGCTGTAGCCAAAAACATTCAGTACTTC.

This sequence joins TRBV2 and TRBJ2-5, with 7 bases aligning to TRBD1. Germline CDR1 reads SNHLY; CDR2 reads FYNNEI. This CDR3 comprises 13 residues. This chain's CDR3 is CAINRGQGGTQYF. The CDR3 bases are TGTGCTATCAACAGGGGTCAGGGTGGGACCCAGTACTTC.

The genes are TRBV4-2 and TRBJ2-1; TRBD2 aligns across 7 bases. The CDR3 extends over 16 amino acids. V trimming: 5 bases; J trimming: 4 bases; junction bases outside the gene matches: 11. Germline-derived CDR1 and CDR2 are LGHNA and YNFKEQ. CDR3 nucleotide sequence: TGTGCCAGCAGCTCCGGGGATGGCGGGGGTTACAATGAGCAGTTCTTC. It translates to CASSSGDGGGYNEQFF.